This T cell receptor (beta chain) was sequenced for a study of cytomegalovirus exposure and HLA in healthy donors. Broader study findings: Diagnosis of cytomegalovirus status made by the classifier reportedly showed high specificity and sensitivity. Subsequent analysis found a tendency for first-cohort TCR clusters to co-occur within the 120 or so validation repertoires.

To note about this clone: Its antigen is not known.

Some clones are missing from TCRdb's copy, which holds only in-frame ones; the method was immunoSEQ multiplex PCR. Of roughly 100,000 clones listed, 75% to 90% were seen once; the top ten hold approximately 22%. The CDR3 runs to 14 residues. Unmatched junction bases numbered 6, after V lost 3 bases and J lost 8 bases. CDR1 and CDR2 from the germline V gene are KGHSH and LQKENI. Sequenced input: PBMCs. The chain recombines TRBV18 with TRBJ2-1; 8 bases fit TRBD2. The clonotype comes from a man aged 18 to 29 in good health and CMV-seropositive. The DNA for the CDR3 is TGTGCCAGCTCACCCCGCCGGGGGGGCGATGAGCAGTTCTTC. Translated, it gives CASSPRRGGDEQFF.